The clone carrying this T cell receptor beta chain showed up just a few times. The antigen is undetermined. This sample stems from a study of shared clonotypes between healthy human individuals. Study-level points and caveats: The study found lower generation probabilities in non-shared clonotypes than in those shared by all four donors. In the sorted subsets, rarefaction showed sequencing was incomplete despite large depth.

V was pared by 3 bases and J by 2 bases, with 7 bases between. The CDR3 spans 13 residues. CDR1 is SGHTA, CDR2 FQGTGA, per germline. The assay was immunoSEQ multiplex PCR, and TCRdb's table has in-frame clones only and misses some. The sample records roughly 700,000 clones, approximately 79% being singletons. The receptor was isolated from a woman aged 25 to 39 in good health. What was sequenced was memory CD4+ T cells sorted from blood. As to subset: CD45RA-negative fraction. This sequence joins TRBV7-3 and TRBJ2-5; D is ambiguous. The CDR3 DNA reads TGTGCCAGCAGCTTTTCGCGACAAGAGACCCAGTACTTC. Protein: CASSFSRQETQYF.